These T cell receptor beta chains were read from a single sample in a study of blood T cells in healthy people across ages. TCRdb re-analysed the 5' RACE reads in MiXCR, keeping a single row per CDR3 protein. This table holds around 1.1 million distinct CDR3 sequences, 35% to 40% found once. The sample taken for sequencing was blood. Receptor source: a man between 18 and 35 years old in good health. Both conserved end residues are part of each CDR3. D genes are given only for firm matches. For some rows the clone size is stated as once, few or many, or as a class when expanded; others skip it.

d_call	v_call	clone_size	j_call	cdr3_nt	cdr3_aa
NA	TRBV9	NA	TRBJ1-3	TGTGCCAGCAGCCACACCCAGGTTCCAACTGGAAACACCATATATTTT	CASSHTQVPTGNTIYF
TRBD1	TRBV6-2/TRBV6-3	NA	TRBJ2-3	TGTGCCAGCAGTTCAGGACAGGGCGATAGCACAGATACGCAGTATTTT	CASSSGQGDSTDTQYF
TRBD1	TRBV20-1	NA	TRBJ1-5	TGCAGTGCTAGAAAACAGGGGGGCAATCAGCCCCAGCATTTT	CSARKQGGNQPQHF
NA	TRBV14	NA	TRBJ2-7	TGTGCCAGCAGCCAAAGCTTCGGGGAGAAGACCTACGAGCAGTACTTC	CASSQSFGEKTYEQYF
NA	TRBV20-1	NA	TRBJ2-7	TGCAGTGTGCCGACAGGTCTATCCTACGAGCAGTACTTC	CSVPTGLSYEQYF
NA	TRBV5-1	NA	TRBJ1-5	TGCGCCAGCAGCATGTCGGGCAGGGAGAATCAGCCCCAGCATTTT	CASSMSGRENQPQHF
TRBD1	TRBV12-3/TRBV12-4	few	TRBJ1-1	TGTGCCAGCAGACGGGACAGTGAAAAAGAAGCTTTCTTT	CASRRDSEKEAFF
NA	TRBV20-1	few	TRBJ2-3	TGCAGTGCTAAGCAGCTCACAGATACGCAGTATTTT	CSAKQLTDTQYF
TRBD1	TRBV27	NA	TRBJ1-5	TGTGCCAGCAGTTTTCGGGCAGGGGGGAGTCAGCCCCAGCATTTT	CASSFRAGGSQPQHF
NA	TRBV20-1	NA	TRBJ2-3	TGCAGTGCTAAAGGGGAGTCAGATACGCAGTATTTT	CSAKGESDTQYF
TRBD2	TRBV29-1	NA	TRBJ2-1	TGCAGCGTTACCCTAGCGGGGGGGAGCTACAATGAGCAGTTCTTC	CSVTLAGGSYNEQFF
NA	TRBV6-5	NA	TRBJ2-2	TGTGCCAGCAGTTACTCTTTGCAGGGGTTAGGCGGGGAGCTGTTTTTT	CASSYSLQGLGGELFF
NA	TRBV3-1	NA	TRBJ1-4	TGTGCCAGCAGCCAGATGGATCAGGGAGCTTTTGAAAAACTGTTTTTT	CASSQMDQGAFEKLFF
NA	TRBV4-3	NA	TRBJ1-2	TGCGCCAGCAGCCAAGATATAGGCACTACTAACTATGGCTACACCTTC	CASSQDIGTTNYGYTF
NA	TRBV6-2/TRBV6-3	few	TRBJ1-1	TGTGCCAGCAGCCTGGGGCGATGGGTCACTGAAGCTTTCTTT	CASSLGRWVTEAFF
NA	TRBV14	NA	TRBJ2-3	TGTGCCAGCAGCCAAGGTGCGAGGAGATACACAGATACGCAGTATTTT	CASSQGARRYTDTQYF
TRBD1	TRBV5-1	few	TRBJ1-4	TGCGCCAGCAGCGAACAACAGGGGGCCATTGAAAAACTGTTTTTT	CASSEQQGAIEKLFF
TRBD2	TRBV7-3	NA	TRBJ2-2	TGTGCCAGCAGCTTAAGCGGGGGGCGAACCGGGGAGCTGTTTTTT	CASSLSGGRTGELFF
NA	TRBV4-1	NA	TRBJ2-5	TGCGCCAGCAGCCAGAGGCCCTCCGACAGTCAAGAGACCCAGTACTTC	CASSQRPSDSQETQYF
NA	TRBV27	NA	TRBJ2-1	TGTGCCAGCAGTTTAGGACCAATGGGGGACGGATTCTACAATGAGCAGTTCTTC	CASSLGPMGDGFYNEQFF
NA	TRBV27	many	TRBJ2-7	TGTGCCAGCAGTTCCCCTCCGAACGAGCAGTACTTC	CASSSPPNEQYF
TRBD1	TRBV24-1	NA	TRBJ2-3	TGTGCCACCGGACAGGGAGTGAGCGAGACGCAGTATTTT	CATGQGVSETQYF
TRBD1	TRBV20-1	NA	TRBJ2-7	TGCAGTGCAGTACAGGGGAGCTCCTACAATGAGCAGTACTTC	CSAVQGSSYNEQYF
NA	TRBV6-5	NA	TRBJ1-2	TGTGCCAGCAGTTACGGGCAGGGCTTTCTTGACTATGGCTACACCTTC	CASSYGQGFLDYGYTF
NA	TRBV7-6	few	TRBJ2-5	TGTGCCAGCAGCTTGCGGTACCAAGAGACCCAGTACTTC	CASSLRYQETQYF
NA	TRBV4-3	few	TRBJ2-6	TGCGCCAGCAGCTCCCTCCTCTCTGGGGCCAACGTCCTGACTTTC	CASSSLLSGANVLTF
TRBD1	TRBV7-2	NA	TRBJ1-3	TGTGCCAGCAGCTTAGTAGGGACAGGGGGAAACACCATATATTTT	CASSLVGTGGNTIYF
NA	TRBV2	once	TRBJ1-2	TGTGTCCGCAGTGAACGACAGGACTATGGCTACACCTTC	CVRSERQDYGYTF
NA	TRBV2	NA	TRBJ1-2	TGTGCCAGCACTTACCGAAACTATGGCTACACCTTC	CASTYRNYGYTF
NA	TRBV20-1	few	TRBJ2-3	TGCAGTGCTAGAGACGACCCCACAGATACGCAGTATTTT	CSARDDPTDTQYF
NA	TRBV6-2/TRBV6-3	NA	TRBJ1-3	TGTGCCAGCAGTTACTCGAGAAACTTCGGGGGAAACACCATATATTTT	CASSYSRNFGGNTIYF
NA	TRBV29-1	NA	TRBJ1-4	TGCAGCGTTGAAGTCGTGGGGGGTCGGGAAAAACTGTTTTTT	CSVEVVGGREKLFF
TRBD1	TRBV20-1	few	TRBJ1-5	TGCAGTGCAAGGACAGGGAATAACAATCAGCCCCAGCATTTT	CSARTGNNNQPQHF
TRBD2	TRBV24-1	few	TRBJ2-1	TGTGCCACCAGTGATAGACGGGGGGGAAGGTACAATGAGCAGTTCTTC	CATSDRRGGRYNEQFF
TRBD2	TRBV4-2	NA	TRBJ2-4	TGTGCCAGCAGCCAAGAGAATTGGCTAGCGGGGGACGTAGCCAAAAACATTCAGTACTTC	CASSQENWLAGDVAKNIQYF
NA	TRBV4-1	few	TRBJ2-3	TGCGCCAGCAGCCAAGAACGAGCGGTCACAGATACGCAGTATTTT	CASSQERAVTDTQYF
TRBD1	TRBV6-5	NA	TRBJ1-4	TGTGCCAGCAGCGACGGACAGGGCCGAAAACTGTTTTTT	CASSDGQGRKLFF
NA	TRBV6-1	NA	TRBJ1-4	TGTGCCAGCTGGGGAGGGGGTGAAAAACTGTTTTTT	CASWGGGEKLFF
NA	TRBV9	few	TRBJ1-2	TGTGCCAGCAGCGTAGGTCCAGATAACTATGGCTACACCTTC	CASSVGPDNYGYTF
NA	TRBV6-1	once	TRBJ2-4	TGTGCCAGCCAACATACAGGTGGGGAAAACATTCAGTACTTC	CASQHTGGENIQYF
NA	TRBV6-1	NA	TRBJ2-7	TGTGCCAGCAGTGTAAAGGGTTACAATGAGCAGTACTTC	CASSVKGYNEQYF
NA	TRBV4-1	few	TRBJ1-2	TGCGCCAGCAGCCAAACTCAGGAAAACTATGGCTACACCTTC	CASSQTQENYGYTF
NA	TRBV7-9	few	TRBJ1-2	TGTGCCAGCAGCCTTTTGTCGGGGGACGATGGCTACACCTTC	CASSLLSGDDGYTF
TRBD1	TRBV29-1	many	TRBJ2-1	TGCAGCGTTGTGGGACAGGGTTCGAGAAATGAGCAGTTCTTC	CSVVGQGSRNEQFF
NA	TRBV4-3	NA	TRBJ1-1	TGCGCCAGCAGCCAAGATGTTGGGACGGATTACGGTGAAGCTTTCTTT	CASSQDVGTDYGEAFF
NA	TRBV4-2	few	TRBJ1-4	TGTGCCAGCAGCCAAGATCGATCCAGGGCAACTAATGAAAAACTGTTTTTT	CASSQDRSRATNEKLFF
NA	TRBV4-3	few	TRBJ1-3	TGCGCCAGCAGCCAAGACAGGTACTCTGGAAACACCATATATTTT	CASSQDRYSGNTIYF
NA	TRBV7-6	NA	TRBJ1-1	TGTGCCAGCAGCGCCCTAGGGGGAAGTAACACTGAAGCTTTCTTT	CASSALGGSNTEAFF
TRBD2	TRBV5-1	NA	TRBJ2-5	TGCGCCAGCAGCTTCGGGACTAGCGGGGGCGCGTACCAAGAGACCCAGTACTTC	CASSFGTSGGAYQETQYF
NA	TRBV7-2	NA	TRBJ2-3	TGTGCCAGCAGCTTCAGCGGGCGGGGGCAGGGAGATACGCAGTATTTT	CASSFSGRGQGDTQYF
TRBD1	TRBV5-1	few	TRBJ2-7	TGCGCCAGCAGCTACGGACAGGGTGTACACCTCGAGCAGTACTTC	CASSYGQGVHLEQYF
NA	TRBV20-1	few	TRBJ2-3	TGCAGTGCTCCCTGGGGAGGACCGCACACAGATACGCAGTATTTT	CSAPWGGPHTDTQYF